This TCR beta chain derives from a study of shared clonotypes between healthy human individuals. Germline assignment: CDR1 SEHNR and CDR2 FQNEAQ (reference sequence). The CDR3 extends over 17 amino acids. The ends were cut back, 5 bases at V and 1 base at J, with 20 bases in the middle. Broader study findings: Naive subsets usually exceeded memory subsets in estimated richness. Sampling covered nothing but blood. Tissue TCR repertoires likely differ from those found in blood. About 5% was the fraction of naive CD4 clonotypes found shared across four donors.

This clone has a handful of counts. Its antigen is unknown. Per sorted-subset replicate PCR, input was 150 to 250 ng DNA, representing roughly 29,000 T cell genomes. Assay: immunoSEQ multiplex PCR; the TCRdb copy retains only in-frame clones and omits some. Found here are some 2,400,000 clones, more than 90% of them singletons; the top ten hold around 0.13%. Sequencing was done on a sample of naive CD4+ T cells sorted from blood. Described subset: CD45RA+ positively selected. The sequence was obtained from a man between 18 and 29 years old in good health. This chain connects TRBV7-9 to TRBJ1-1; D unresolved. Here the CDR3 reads CASSTTPLGERNTEAFF. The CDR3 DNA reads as TGTGCCAGCAGCACAACCCCCCTCGGGGAGCGGAACACTGAAGCTTTCTTT. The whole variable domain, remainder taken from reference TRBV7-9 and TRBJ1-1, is DTGVSQNPRHKITKRGQNVTFRCDPISEHNRLYWYRQTLGQGPEFLTYFQNEAQLEKSRLLSDRFSAERPKGSFSTLEIQRTEQGDSAMYLCASSTTPLGERNTEAFFGQGTRLTVV.